Given below is one T cell receptor (beta chain) in context. The data are from a study of control samples from healthy donors and cancer patients. The data were produced by immunoSEQ multiplex PCR, yet TCRdb's version contains in-frame clones alone and is incomplete. The table lists about 130,000 clones, 90% of them singletons. Sequencing input: blood. This clonotype was obtained from a man aged 35-49 years in good health.

The CDR3 here is CASTLQTATDTQYF. The CDR3 coding sequence is TGTGCCAGCACCCTCCAGACTGCCACAGATACGCAGTATTTT. This chain uses TRBV6-5 with TRBJ2-3; no reliable D call. Germline CDR1 and CDR2: MNHEY and SVGAGI. Trimming pared 7 bases from V and 2 bases from J, leaving 13 bases between. This CDR3 comprises 14 residues.